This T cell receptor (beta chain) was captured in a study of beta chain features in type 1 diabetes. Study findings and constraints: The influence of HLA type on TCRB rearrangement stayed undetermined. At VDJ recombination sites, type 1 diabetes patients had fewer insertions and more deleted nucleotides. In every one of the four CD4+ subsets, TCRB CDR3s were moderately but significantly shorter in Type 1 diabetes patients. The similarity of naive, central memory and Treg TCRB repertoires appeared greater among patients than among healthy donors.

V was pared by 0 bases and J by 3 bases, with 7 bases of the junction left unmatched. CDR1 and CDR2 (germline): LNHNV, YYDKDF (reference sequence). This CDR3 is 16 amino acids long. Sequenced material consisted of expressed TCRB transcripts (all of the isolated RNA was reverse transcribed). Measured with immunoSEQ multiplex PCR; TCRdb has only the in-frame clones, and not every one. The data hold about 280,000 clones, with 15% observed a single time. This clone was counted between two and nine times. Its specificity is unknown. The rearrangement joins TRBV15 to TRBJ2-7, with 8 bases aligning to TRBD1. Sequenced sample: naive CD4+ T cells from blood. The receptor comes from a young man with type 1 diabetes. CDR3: CATSRDLQDRGYEQYF. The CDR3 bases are TGTGCCACCAGCAGAGATCTTCAAGACAGGGGCTACGAGCAGTACTTC.